This entry lists 27 T cell receptor beta chains sequenced from one sample in a study of blood T cell repertoires in COVID-19. The protocol was immunoSEQ multiplex PCR, while the TCRdb copy is restricted to in-frame clones and leaves out a portion. This table has about 110,000 clones, 84% appearing once. The specimen was peripheral blood. The receptors come from a woman over 75 with active or convalescent COVID-19.

The rearrangement links TRBV2 to TRBJ2-3; TRBD1 might be the D (6 bases). The V gene's germline CDR1 is SNHLY and CDR2 FYNNEI. V was pared by 6 bases and J by 6 bases, with 16 bases between. This CDR3 has 14 amino acids. CDR3 DNA sequence: TGTGCCAGCAGATATTCAGGGGTAGGGGATACGCAGTATTTT. This sequence encodes CASRYSGVGDTQYF.

The rearrangement links TRBV24-1 to TRBJ2-3, with TRBD1 as a possible D gene (6 bases). Germline V CDR1 and CDR2: KGHDR, SFDVKD. The CDR3 runs to 17 residues. The V and J ends lost 5 bases and 4 bases respectively, with 21 bases between them. CDR3 residues: CATSGAAGDNTPDTQYF. CDR3 DNA: TGTGCCACCAGTGGCGCTGCTGGGGACAACACCCCAGATACGCAGTATTTT.

The chain joins TRBV27 to TRBJ2-7, with 9 bases fitting TRBD2. Trimming took 6 bases from V and 1 from J; bases not matched to a gene: 7. The CDR3 contains 15 residues. Germline V gene lookup returns CDR1 MNHEY and CDR2 SMNVEV (reference sequence). The CDR3 nucleotides are TGTGCCAGCAGATTCCTAGCGGGGAATTCCTACGAGCAGTACTTC. Translation: CASRFLAGNSYEQYF.

This clone was recorded many times. This chain links TRBV15 with TRBJ2-2; 9 bases are a match to TRBD2. The CDR3 contains 18 residues. J lost 3 bases, V lost 5 bases, and 13 bases had no gene match. Germline V gives CDR1 LNHNV, CDR2 YYDKDF (reference sequence). The CDR3 DNA reads TGTGCCACCAGCTTAATAAAAGATAGCGGGAGCTACACCGGGGAGCTGTTTTTT. It translates to CATSLIKDSGSYTGELFF.

The V call is TRBV9, the J call TRBJ2-2; D not resolved. The length of the CDR3 is 12 residues. Between the trimmed V and J ends, which lost 4 bases and 6 bases, there was a span of 7 bases. Germline V lookup: CDR1 SGDLS, CDR2 YYNGEE. The chain's CDR3 is CASSPFPGELFF. CDR3 in DNA: TGTGCCAGCAGCCCGTTCCCCGGGGAGCTGTTTTTT.

The chain couples TRBV3-1 (or the pseudogene TRBV3-2) to TRBJ2-1, with 8 bases that match TRBD2. V shed 2 bases, J shed 5 bases, and the junction held 5 bases outside the gene matches. Germline CDR1 reads LGHDT; CDR2 reads YNNKEL (reference sequence). This CDR3 has 15 amino acids. The CDR3 loop is CASSQFREGDNEQFF. In DNA form, the CDR3 reads TGTGCCAGCAGCCAATTTCGGGAGGGTGACAATGAGCAGTTCTTC.

In DNA form, the CDR3 reads TGTGCCAGCAGCCAGATGGCCAGCGGATCCTACAATGAGCAGTTCTTC. As protein: CASSQMASGSYNEQFF. V usage is TRBV3-1 (or the pseudogene TRBV3-2) and J usage is TRBJ2-1, with a tentative D call TRBD2 (5 bases). Germline V lookup: CDR1 LGHDT, CDR2 YNNKEL (reference sequence). V was clipped by 3 bases and J by 1 base, with 13 bases between them. The CDR3 spans 16 residues.

The J gene is TRBJ1-1, the V gene TRBV7-2; D gene uncertain. The CDR3 has 15 amino acids. Germline V gene lookup returns CDR1 SGHTA and CDR2 FQGNSA. V lost 0 bases, J lost 0 bases, and 8 bases lay in between. The chain's CDR3 is CASSLAVQMNTEAFF. CDR3 bases: TGTGCCAGCAGCTTAGCGGTCCAGATGAACACTGAAGCTTTCTTT.

The J gene is TRBJ2-1, the V gene TRBV15, with 8 bases fitting TRBD2. V dropped 0 bases and J dropped 7; count of bases not matched to a gene: 5. Germline CDR1 and CDR2: LNHNV and YYDKDF (reference sequence). This CDR3 is built from 15 residues. This CDR3 reads CATSRELAVGNEQFF. The DNA for the CDR3 is TGTGCCACCAGCAGAGAACTAGCGGTGGGGAATGAGCAGTTCTTC. The full variable domain, in which reference TRBV15 and TRBJ2-1 provide the parts outside the CDR3, is DAMVIQNPRYQVTQFGKPVTLSCSQTLNHNVMYWYQQKSSQAPKLLFHYYDKDFNNEADTPDNFQSRRPNTSFCFLDIRSPGLGDTAMYLCATSRELAVGNEQFFGPGTRLTVL.

The chain uses TRBV9 and TRBJ1-2, with TRBD1 matching 7 bases. Unmatched junction bases numbered 3, after V lost 0 bases and J lost 4 bases. Germline CDR1 is SGDLS and CDR2 is YYNGEE. The CDR3 length is 14 residues. CDR3 protein: CASSVGGGVYGYTF. The DNA of the CDR3 is TGTGCCAGCAGCGTAGGAGGGGGCGTCTATGGCTACACCTTC.

This rearrangement joins TRBV2 to TRBJ1-3; D is perhaps TRBD1 (6 bases). Germline V CDR1 and CDR2: SNHLY, FYNNEI. The length of the CDR3 is 17 residues. The germline V and J ends were trimmed by 5 bases and 0 bases, with 17 bases remaining between them. Here the CDR3 DNA reads TGTGCCAGCAGTCCTAGGGTGGGGGCGTTCTCTGGAAACACCATATATTTT. Translated: CASSPRVGAFSGNTIYF. Supplemented by reference TRBV2 and TRBJ1-3, the full variable domain reads EPEVTQTPSHQVTQMGQEVILRCVPISNHLYFYWYRQILGQKVEFLVSFYNNEISEKSEIFDDQFSVERPDGSNFTLKIRSTKLEDSAMYFCASSPRVGAFSGNTIYFGEGSWLTVV.

J is TRBJ2-2 and V is TRBV28; D is possibly TRBD1 (5 bases). Germline CDR1 MDHEN, CDR2 SYDVKM. The V end lost 5 bases, the J end lost 0 bases, and 16 bases lay between the germline ends. This CDR3 spans 17 amino acids. DNA for the CDR3: TGTGCCAGCAGTCTCTCAGGACATACTGCGAACACCGGGGAGCTGTTTTTT. Protein product: CASSLSGHTANTGELFF.

V and J are TRBV23-1 and TRBJ2-7; TRBD1 matches 9 bases. TRBV23-1 is flagged as an ORF with uncertain function. The CDR3 covers 15 residues. V was pared by 2 bases and J by 5 bases, with 7 bases of the junction left unmatched. The CDR3 coding sequence is TGCGCCAGCAGTCAACAGTGGGACAGGGACCACGAGCAGTACTTC. Amino acid sequence: CASSQQWDRDHEQYF.

V usage is TRBV2 and J usage is TRBJ2-1, with TRBD2 matching 8 bases. The CDR3 contains 16 residues. Trimming took 7 bases from V and 1 from J; bases not matched to a gene: 9. The germline V gene has CDR1 SNHLY and CDR2 FYNNEI. DNA of the CDR3: TGTGCCAGCACCCCGGGACTAGTGCTTTCCTACAATGAGCAGTTCTTC. Amino acids: CASTPGLVLSYNEQFF.

CDR3 in amino acids: CASSFATGTYNEQFF. CDR3 sequence (DNA): TGCGCCAGCAGCTTCGCCACAGGAACTTACAATGAGCAGTTCTTC. This sequence joins TRBV5-1 and TRBJ2-1, with a tentative D call TRBD1 (5 bases). CDR3 length: 15 residues. Germline CDR1 is SGHRS and CDR2 is YFSETQ. With 2 bases removed from V and 4 bases from J, the gap between germline ends came to 13 bases.

The chain joins TRBV5-6 to TRBJ2-7; 14 bases are a match to TRBD2. Per germline, CDR1 SGHDT and CDR2 YYEEEE. V dropped 5 bases and J dropped 4; count of bases not matched to a gene: 5. The CDR3 runs to 15 residues. CDR3 in amino acids: CASRLGLAGGYEQYF. For the CDR3, the DNA is TGTGCCAGCAGACTAGGACTAGCGGGAGGTTACGAGCAGTACTTC.

V usage is TRBV19 and J usage is TRBJ2-6; 8 nucleotides align to TRBD1. The J segment lost 3 bases and the V segment lost 3 bases, leaving 10 bases of the junction unmatched. The CDR3 extends over 18 amino acids. Per the germline V gene, CDR1 is LNHDA and CDR2 is SQIVND (reference sequence). CDR3 bases: TGTGCCAGTAGTATTACAGGGGGTTATTCAGGTGGGGCCAACGTCCTGACTTTC. As protein: CASSITGGYSGGANVLTF.

This clone was counted once. The chain is built from TRBV19 and TRBJ2-3, with a weak D call TRBD1 (7 bases). CDR1 and CDR2 from the germline V gene are LNHDA and SQIVND (reference sequence). Trimming cost V 8 bases and J 9 bases, with 24 bases left between them. The CDR3 is 15 amino acids. For the CDR3, the DNA is TGTGCCAGTGTTGAAGGGACAGCGGGTGTTGGAACGCAGTATTTT. Translated, it gives CASVEGTAGVGTQYF.

This clone has a handful of counts. The chain carries TRBV7-9 and TRBJ1-1, with D uncertain. Trimming shortened V by 5 bases and J by 0 bases, and 7 bases separated the two germline ends. This CDR3 comprises 13 residues. Germline V gene lookup returns CDR1 SEHNR and CDR2 FQNEAQ (reference sequence). This CDR3 reads CASSRLMNTEAFF. The CDR3 nucleotides read TGTGCCAGCAGCCGACTCATGAACACTGAAGCTTTCTTT.

This clone was seen just once. This chain connects TRBV5-1 to TRBJ2-7, with TRBD2 matching over 12 bases. Germline V CDR1 and CDR2: SGHRS, YFSETQ. The V segment lost 0 bases and the J segment 0 bases; nucleotides outside the gene matches: 7. The CDR3 loop spans 18 amino acids. The CDR3 sequence is CASSLAGRTSGISYEQYF. CDR3 nucleotide sequence: TGCGCCAGCAGCTTGGCCGGCAGGACTAGCGGGATCTCCTACGAGCAGTACTTC.

This clone was seen only once. The chain uses TRBV11-2 and TRBJ2-3; no reliable D call. Germline assignment: CDR1 SGHAT and CDR2 FQNNGV. This CDR3 contains 14 residues. V was trimmed by 2 bases and J by 6 bases, leaving 12 bases between them. CDR3 DNA sequence: TGTGCCAGCAGCTTATCCCGAGCCGCGGATACGCAGTATTTT. As protein: CASSLSRAADTQYF.

The chain combines TRBV28 with TRBJ1-6; no reliable D call. This CDR3 comprises 15 residues. Germline CDR1 is MDHEN and CDR2 is SYDVKM. The V end lost 5 bases, the J end lost 0 bases, and 8 bases lay between the germline ends. For the CDR3, the DNA is TGTGCCAGCAGTGCAGGATTCTCCTATAATTCACCCCTCCACTTT. It encodes CASSAGFSYNSPLHF. Filled out from reference TRBV28 and TRBJ1-6, the complete variable domain reads DVKVTQSSRYLVKRTGEKVFLECVQDMDHENMFWYRQDPGLGLRLIYFSYDVKMKEKGDIPEGYSVSREKKERFSLILESASTNQTSMYLCASSAGFSYNSPLHFGNGTRLTVT.

The chain carries TRBV11-2 and TRBJ2-2; 8 bases map to TRBD1. The CDR3 totals 16 residues. The V and J ends lost 5 bases and 5 bases, in that order; junction bases with no gene match: 10. Per the germline V gene, CDR1 is SGHAT and CDR2 is FQNNGV. The chain's CDR3 is CASSHLRTGRTGELFF. The CDR3 coding sequence is TGTGCCAGCAGCCATTTAAGGACAGGGAGGACCGGGGAGCTGTTTTTT.

This clone was seen a few times. The rearrangement links TRBV11-2 to TRBJ1-3; D unclear. Trimming took off 4 bases at V and 0 bases at J, with 13 bases between the two ends. CDR3 size: 16 residues. Germline CDR1 reads SGHAT; CDR2 reads FQNNGV. The CDR3 protein is CASSSSTGSSGNTIYF. CDR3 DNA sequence: TGTGCCAGCAGCTCCTCGACGGGGAGCTCTGGAAACACCATATATTTT. The full variable domain, with the rest looked up from reference TRBV11-2 and TRBJ1-3, is EAGVAQSPRYKIIEKRQSVAFWCNPISGHATLYWYQQILGQGPKLLIQFQNNGVVDDSQLPKDRFSAERLKGVDSTLKIQPAKLEDSAVYLCASSSSTGSSGNTIYFGEGSWLTVV.

Note on this clone: Lacking the conserved final phenylalanine or tryptophan, this CDR3 likely reflects a read error. No DNA is shown, since the ends of the CDR3 on it are uncertain; the CDR3 is the one TCRdb lists. V gene TRBV21-1 combines with J gene TRBJ2-4; the D segment call TRBD2 is taken from the table without a DNA check. TRBV21-1 is classified as a pseudogene. The CDR3 length equals 15 residues, ends included. The chain's CDR3 is CASSKEEASGSFVSL.

The V gene is TRBV28, the J gene TRBJ1-1; no reliable D call. CDR1 and CDR2 from the germline V gene are MDHEN and SYDVKM. This CDR3 spans 15 amino acids. Trimming took off 7 bases at V and 0 bases at J, with 15 bases between the two ends. The CDR3 bases are TGTGCCAGCACCACCCCGTCACTTATGAACACTGAAGCTTTCTTT. It is translated as CASTTPSLMNTEAFF.

The chain couples TRBV30 to TRBJ2-2; D perhaps matches TRBD2 (5 bases). Germline V gene sequence: CDR1 GTSNPN, CDR2 SVGIG (reference sequence). The V and J ends lost 0 bases and 5 bases respectively, with 7 bases between them. This CDR3 is 13 amino acids long. The CDR3 DNA reads as TGTGCCTGGAGTGTACGCGGGACCGGGGAGCTGTTTTTT. Translating it yields CAWSVRGTGELFF.